This T cell receptor beta chain comes out of a study of human T cells and chemical hapten exposure. For the study at large: For sensitization, 2% DPC was applied to an approximately 2 cm by approximately 2 cm patch of upper inner arm skin.

Study-level points and caveats: Patch test score was positively correlated with the counts of TCRs that had expanded at PT1.

The germline V gene has CDR1 MDHEN and CDR2 SYDVKM. CDR3 length equals 13 residues. Time point in this sample: patch test 1, 2 weeks after DPC sensitization. The treatment here: therapeutic diphenylcyclopropenone sensitization with weekly scalp DPC. TCRdb passed the RACE reads through MiXCR, listing each CDR3 protein once. The profile shows about 49,000 distinct CDR3 sequences, about a tenth of them singletons. This clonotype was recorded at least ten times. The target antigen is unknown. The material sequenced was whole blood, taken in connection with sensitization to the hapten diphenylcyclopropenone (DPC). The chain recombines TRBV28 with TRBJ2-5; TRBD1 matches 8 bases. The receptor's source is a woman in her forties or fifties with alopecia areata. Some clones in this sample may be carry-over from other donors' samples. The CDR3 is CGSTGQGQETQYF. In DNA form, the CDR3 reads TGTGGCTCAACTGGACAGGGACAAGAGACCCAGTACTTC.